This T cell receptor beta chain was profiled in a study of T cell responses to AZD1222 COVID-19 vaccine. V was clipped by 9 bases and J by 1 base; unmatched bases: 7. Germline CDR1 and CDR2: LNHDA and SQIVND (reference sequence). The CDR3 spans 15 residues. Libraries were prepared by immunoSEQ multiplex PCR; TCRdb keeps only in-frame clonotypes and omits some of them. The repertoire holds about 140,000 clones, with more than 75% as singletons. The receptor was derived from an adult who received the AZD1222 COVID-19 vaccine. Sequenced material: peripheral blood, taken 28 days after the second AZD1222 dose. The J gene is TRBJ2-2, the V gene TRBV19; 8 bases are a match to TRBD1. CDR3 sequence: CASRRTGQNTGELFF. The CDR3 region has the DNA TGTGCCAGCAGACGGACAGGGCAGAACACCGGGGAGCTGTTTTTT.